Presented here are 26 T cell receptor beta chains from one specimen sequenced in a study of control samples from healthy donors and cancer patients (TCRdb year 2020). Library construction relied on the immunoSEQ multiplex PCR assay. What TCRdb holds here is the immuneACCESS table cut down to in-frame rearrangements. Part of the clones is not present; checked against another copy, under half of the missing clones reflect an unresolved V gene, and the others are unexplained. The sample table contains tens of thousands of clones; only one count was recorded for around 90% of them. Together, the top ten hold 1.9% of the sample. What was sequenced was PBMCs. All receptors derive from an older woman with head and neck cancer.

The chain is built from TRBV7-3 and TRBJ1-6, with D possibly matching TRBD1 (5 bases). CDR3 length: 15 residues. In germline, CDR1 is SGHTA, CDR2 FQGTGA. V gave up 0 bases and J gave up 5 bases, with 8 bases separating them. This chain's CDR3 is CASSLTGGHNSPLHF. CDR3 nucleotide sequence: TGTGCCAGCAGCTTAACGGGGGGTCATAATTCACCCCTCCACTTT.

V is TRBV28 and J is TRBJ1-1; D is unresolved. The CDR3 totals 14 residues. The ends were cut back, 8 bases at V and 5 bases at J, with 18 bases in the middle. Per germline, CDR1 MDHEN and CDR2 SYDVKM. CDR3 sequence: CASGPASLGTEAFF. Written as DNA, the CDR3 is TGTGCCAGCGGCCCGGCGAGTCTCGGGACTGAAGCTTTCTTT.

V usage is TRBV27 and J usage is TRBJ1-6, with D unresolved. This CDR3 comprises 14 residues. With 6 bases removed from V and 6 bases from J, the gap between germline ends came to 12 bases. Germline V gene sequence: CDR1 MNHEY, CDR2 SMNVEV (reference sequence). CDR3 sequence reads: CASRAAGPNSPLHF. Here the CDR3 DNA reads TGTGCCAGCAGGGCCGCCGGGCCTAATTCACCCCTCCACTTT.

The rearrangement links TRBV12-3 or TRBV12-4 to TRBJ1-1; TRBD1 matches at 10 bases. The junction had 3 bases not matched to a gene; V was cut back by 10 bases and J by 1 base. The CDR3 is 13 amino acids. CDR3 region: CANRDRGNTEAFF. The CDR3 region has the DNA TGTGCCAACCGGGACAGGGGGAACACTGAAGCTTTCTTT.

The rearrangement uses TRBV11-2 and TRBJ2-1, with D unclear. Germline-derived CDR1 and CDR2 are SGHAT and FQNNGV. V shed 1 base and J shed 1 base, with 5 bases lying between them. The CDR3 is 14 residues long. DNA for the CDR3: TGTGCCAGCAGCTTAGTGGGTTCCTACAATGAGCAGTTCTTC. It translates to CASSLVGSYNEQFF.

The V call is TRBV7-8, the J call TRBJ1-6, with D perhaps TRBD1 (5 bases). The CDR3 covers 16 residues. The germline V and J ends were trimmed by 0 bases and 3 bases, with 9 bases remaining between them. CDR1 is SGHVS and CDR2 is FQNEAQ in the germline V gene. CDR3 nucleotide sequence: TGTGCCAGCAGCTTAGCGGGGACCAGCTATAATTCACCCCTCCACTTT. Amino acids: CASSLAGTSYNSPLHF.

The chain employs TRBV10-3 and TRBJ2-3; 11 nucleotides agree with TRBD2. Germline values: CDR1 ENHRY, CDR2 SYGVKD. The CDR3 is made up of 15 amino acids. The V segment lost 1 base and the J segment 5 bases; nucleotides outside the gene matches: 2. The CDR3: CAISELAGGGDTQYF. DNA for the CDR3: TGTGCCATCAGTGAGTTAGCGGGAGGGGGAGATACGCAGTATTTT.

The chain has TRBV11-2 and TRBJ1-3, with 7 bases fitting TRBD1. V lost 4 bases, J lost 5 bases, and 5 bases stayed unmatched. The CDR3 is 14 residues long. Germline assignment: CDR1 SGHAT and CDR2 FQNNGV. The CDR3 region has the DNA TGTGCCAGCAGCTCCACGACAGGGCGAAACACCATATATTTT. Translation: CASSSTTGRNTIYF.

The rearrangement uses TRBV10-3 and TRBJ2-3; 7 bases are a match to TRBD1. Trimming at V came to 1 base and at J to 0 bases, leaving 4 bases not matched to a gene. The CDR3 consists of 16 residues. Germline V gene sequence: CDR1 ENHRY, CDR2 SYGVKD. CDR3 amino acids: CAISELVTGSTDTQYF. In DNA, the CDR3 is TGTGCCATCAGTGAGTTAGTGACAGGGAGCACAGATACGCAGTATTTT.

CDR3 amino acids: CASSTDMGVTGELFF. CDR3 DNA sequence: TGTGCCAGCAGCACGGACATGGGGGTTACCGGGGAGCTGTTTTTT. V usage is TRBV5-6 and J usage is TRBJ2-2; tentatively, D is TRBD1 or TRBD2 (5 bases each). The germline CDR1 and CDR2 sequences are SGHDT and YYEEEE. V was shortened by 4 bases and J by 5 bases, with 15 bases between the two germline ends. The CDR3 is 15 amino acids.

The CDR3 reads CASSMSGVTYNEQFF. The DNA for the CDR3 is TGTGCCAGTAGTATGTCCGGGGTTACCTACAATGAGCAGTTCTTC. The chain recombines TRBV19 with TRBJ2-1; tentative D call: TRBD2 (5 bases). The CDR3 sequence is 15 residues long. The V gene lost 3 bases and the J gene lost 2 bases, with 11 bases spanning the gap. Germline-derived CDR1 and CDR2 are LNHDA and SQIVND (reference sequence).

This clone is a singleton in its sample. The V gene is TRBV7-9, the J gene TRBJ2-2; tentatively, D is TRBD1 (6 bases). This CDR3 has 15 amino acids. CDR1 is SEHNR, CDR2 FQNEAQ, per germline (reference sequence). V lost 2 bases and J lost 1, with 8 bases in between. CDR3 DNA sequence: TGTGCCAGCAGCTTACAGGGGAAGAACACCGGGGAGCTGTTTTTT. This translates into CASSLQGKNTGELFF.

There are a few counts of this clone. The V call is TRBV18, the J call TRBJ2-7, with TRBD2 identical over 10 bases. The CDR3 is made up of 16 amino acids. From germline, CDR1 is KGHSH and CDR2 LQKENI. V trimming: 3 bases; J trimming: 2 bases; junction bases outside the gene matches: 7. Written as DNA, the CDR3 is TGTGCCAGCTCACCCCAGGGACTAGCGCTGGCCTACGAGCAGTACTTC. Protein product: CASSPQGLALAYEQYF. Full variable domain (outside the CDR3, taken from reference TRBV18 and TRBJ2-7): NAGVMQNPRHLVRRRGQEARLRCSPMKGHSHVYWYRQLPEEGLKFMVYLQKENIIDESGMPKERFSAEFPKEGPSILRIQQVVRGDSAAYFCASSPQGLALAYEQYFGPGTRLTVT.

This chain's CDR3 is CATSRGGSLYEQYF. The CDR3 DNA sequence: TGTGCCACCAGCAGAGGAGGGAGTTTGTACGAGCAGTACTTC. J is TRBJ2-7 and V is TRBV15; a possible D gene is TRBD2 (5 bases). V lost 1 base and J lost 4, with 11 bases in between. The CDR3 is 14 amino acids. Germline CDR1 reads LNHNV; CDR2 reads YYDKDF (reference sequence).

J is TRBJ2-1 and V is TRBV11-2, with 8 bases matching TRBD2. With V trimmed by 5 bases and J by 9 bases, 12 bases remained unmatched. The CDR3 has 15 amino acids. The germline V gene has CDR1 SGHAT and CDR2 FQNNGV. CDR3 residues: CASSQLPTSGGEQFF. The CDR3 nucleotides read TGTGCCAGCAGCCAGCTACCTACTAGCGGAGGTGAGCAGTTCTTC.

The chain employs TRBV6-6 and TRBJ1-2, with D possibly matching TRBD1 (5 bases). CDR1 MNHNY and CDR2 SVGAGI come from the germline V gene (reference sequence). The ends were cut back, 6 bases at V and 1 base at J, with 12 bases in the middle. The CDR3 contains 14 residues. The CDR3 DNA reads as TGTGCCAGCAGCAAAGACAGTAGTAACTATGGCTACACCTTC. As protein: CASSKDSSNYGYTF.

V usage is TRBV30 and J usage is TRBJ1-2, with D perhaps TRBD1 (5 bases). Looked up from germline, CDR1 is GTSNPN and CDR2 is SVGIG (reference sequence). The germline V and J ends were trimmed by 3 bases and 4 bases, with 9 bases remaining between them. This CDR3 region has 12 residues. CDR3 residues: CAWSRQRYGYTF. In DNA form, the CDR3 reads TGTGCCTGGAGCAGACAGCGCTATGGCTACACCTTC.

This clone is a singleton in its sample. In nucleotides, the CDR3 is TGCGCCAGCAGCCTCCGCAGGGGGAACCTCTACGAGCAGTACTTC. This sequence encodes CASSLRRGNLYEQYF. The V call is TRBV23-1, the J call TRBJ2-7, with 7 positions matching TRBD1. TRBV23-1 qualifies as an ORF whose function is uncertain. Trimming at V came to 6 bases and at J to 3 bases, leaving 11 bases not matched to a gene. This CDR3 comprises 15 residues.

The rearrangement links TRBV7-2 to TRBJ1-3; possibly TRBD1 for D (6 bases). The length of the CDR3 is 16 residues. Per the germline V gene, CDR1 is SGHTA and CDR2 is FQGNSA. V lost 4 bases and J 0 bases, leaving 13 bases between the germline ends. The CDR3 spells CASSSGGASSGNTIYF. The CDR3 region has the DNA TGTGCCAGCAGCTCCGGGGGGGCCAGCTCTGGAAACACCATATATTTT.

The chain links TRBV19 to TRBJ2-1, with a tentative D call TRBD2 (6 bases). The V end was cut by 8 bases, the J end by 0 bases, with 11 bases between. Germline assignment: CDR1 LNHDA and CDR2 SQIVND (reference sequence). CDR3 length equals 14 residues. In DNA form, the CDR3 reads TGTGCCAGTGCTTCGGGAGCCTCCTACAATGAGCAGTTCTTC. Encoded protein: CASASGASYNEQFF.

The chain is built from TRBV21-1 and TRBJ1-1. TRBV21-1 is noted as a pseudogene. The CDR3 consists of 13 residues. DNA for the CDR3: TGTGTCGGGAAGGGGCCGATGAACACTGAAGCTTTCTTT. Translated: CVGKGPMNTEAFF.

The chain has TRBV5-1 and TRBJ2-2; TRBD2 agrees at 9 bases. Germline V gene lookup returns CDR1 SGHRS and CDR2 YFSETQ. The J segment lost 1 base and the V segment lost 1 base, leaving 2 bases of the junction unmatched. The CDR3 is 16 amino acids. The CDR3 protein is CASSLSLAGNTGELFF. The CDR3 DNA reads as TGCGCCAGCAGCTTGTCACTAGCGGGGAACACCGGGGAGCTGTTTTTT.

The count of this clone is one. This chain links TRBV27 with TRBJ2-7, with 10 bases matching TRBD1. CDR3 size: 14 residues. Unmatched junction bases numbered 1, after V lost 2 bases and J lost 3 bases. Germline V gene sequence: CDR1 MNHEY, CDR2 SMNVEV (reference sequence). DNA of the CDR3: TGTGCCAGCAGTTTAGGGGACAGGGGCTACGAGCAGTACTTC. Its translation is CASSLGDRGYEQYF.

Comment on this clone: At one end the junction does not follow the germline gene, possibly because of a read error. CDR3 sequence: CASRLAGVTYEQYF. The CDR3 region has the DNA TGTGCCAGCAGGTTAGCCGGGGTGACCTACGAGCAGTACTTC. This chain joins TRBV7-8 and TRBJ2-7; a possible D gene is TRBD2 (5 bases). Germline CDR1 is SGHVS and CDR2 is FQNEAQ. This CDR3 region has 14 residues. Full variable domain (outside the CDR3, taken from reference TRBV7-8 and TRBJ2-7): GAGVSQSPRYKVAKRGQDVALRCDPISGHVSLFWYQQALGQGPEFLTYFQNEAQLDKSGLPSDRFFAERPEGSVSTLKIQRTQQEDSAVYLCASRLAGVTYEQYFGPGTRLTVT.

This rearrangement joins TRBV4-1 to TRBJ2-1, with 7 bases identical to TRBD2. The V gene end was trimmed by 4 bases and the J gene end by 6 bases; junction bases not matched to a gene: 12. Germline CDR1 MGHRA, CDR2 YSYEKL. The CDR3 extends over 16 amino acids. The CDR3 loop is CASSPQTSLLRNEQFF. The CDR3 nucleotides are TGCGCCAGCAGCCCACAGACTAGCCTCCTGCGCAATGAGCAGTTCTTC.

V and J are TRBV7-2 and TRBJ2-7, with D possibly being TRBD2 (5 bases). CDR3 length: 15 residues. Between the trimmed V and J ends, which lost 1 base and 0 bases, there was a span of 10 bases. The germline V gene encodes CDR1 SGHTA and CDR2 FQGNSA. The DNA of the CDR3 is TGTGCCAGCAGCTTAGACCTTGGGAGCTCCTACGAGCAGTACTTC. As protein: CASSLDLGSSYEQYF.